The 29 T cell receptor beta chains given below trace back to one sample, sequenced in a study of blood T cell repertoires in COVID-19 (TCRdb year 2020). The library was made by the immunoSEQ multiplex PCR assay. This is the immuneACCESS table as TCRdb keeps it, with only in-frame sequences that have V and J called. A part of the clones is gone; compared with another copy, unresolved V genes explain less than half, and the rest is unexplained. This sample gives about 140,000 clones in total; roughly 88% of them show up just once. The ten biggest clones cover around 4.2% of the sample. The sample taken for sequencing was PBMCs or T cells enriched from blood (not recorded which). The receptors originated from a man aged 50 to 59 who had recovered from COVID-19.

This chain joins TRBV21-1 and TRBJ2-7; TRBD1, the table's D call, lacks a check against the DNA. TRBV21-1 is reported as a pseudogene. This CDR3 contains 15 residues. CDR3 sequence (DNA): TGTGCCAGCAGCAAAGAGGAACAGGGGTCGGACGAGCAGTACGTC. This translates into CASSKEEQGSDEQYV.

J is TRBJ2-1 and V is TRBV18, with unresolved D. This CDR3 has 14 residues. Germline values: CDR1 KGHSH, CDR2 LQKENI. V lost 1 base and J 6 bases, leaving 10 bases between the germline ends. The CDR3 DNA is TGTGCCAGCTCACCACGTAGCAGCAGCAATGAGCAGTTCTTC. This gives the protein CASSPRSSSNEQFF. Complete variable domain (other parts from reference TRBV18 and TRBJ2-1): NAGVMQNPRHLVRRRGQEARLRCSPMKGHSHVYWYRQLPEEGLKFMVYLQKENIIDESGMPKERFSAEFPKEGPSILRIQQVVRGDSAAYFCASSPRSSSNEQFFGPGTRLTVL.

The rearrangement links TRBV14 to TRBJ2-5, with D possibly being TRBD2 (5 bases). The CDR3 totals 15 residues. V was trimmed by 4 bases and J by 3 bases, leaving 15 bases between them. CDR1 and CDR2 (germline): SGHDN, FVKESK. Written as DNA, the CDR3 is TGTGCCAGCAGCCCCCTGGGGAGAGAAGAAGAGACCCAGTACTTC. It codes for CASSPLGREEETQYF.

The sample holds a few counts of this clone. For the CDR3, the DNA is TGTGCCAGCACCCGTAGCGGGGGGGGTATTGAGCAGTTCTTC. Translating it yields CASTRSGGGIEQFF. The rearrangement joins TRBV2 to TRBJ2-1; TRBD2 matches at 11 bases. Unmatched junction bases numbered 8, after V lost 7 bases and J lost 9 bases. Germline CDR1 is SNHLY and CDR2 is FYNNEI. The CDR3 is 14 residues long.

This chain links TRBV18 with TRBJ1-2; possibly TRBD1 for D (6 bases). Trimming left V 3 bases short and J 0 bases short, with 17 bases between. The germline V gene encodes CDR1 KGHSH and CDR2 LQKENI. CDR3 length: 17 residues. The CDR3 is CASSPRGQQTANYGYTF. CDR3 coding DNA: TGTGCCAGCTCACCGAGAGGACAGCAAACAGCTAACTATGGCTACACCTTC.

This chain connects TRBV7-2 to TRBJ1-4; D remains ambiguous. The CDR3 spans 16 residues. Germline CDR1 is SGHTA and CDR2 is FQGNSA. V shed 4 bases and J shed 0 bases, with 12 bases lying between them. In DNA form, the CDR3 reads TGTGCCAGCAGCTATGGTGTCAGTGCAACTAATGAAAAACTGTTTTTT. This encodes CASSYGVSATNEKLFF.

CDR3 nucleotide sequence: TGTGCCAGCTCACCCCTTCCCGGGACAGGAACAGCTTTCTTT. Protein product: CASSPLPGTGTAFF. J is TRBJ1-1 and V is TRBV18; 8 bases match TRBD1. Trimming removed 3 bases from V and 10 bases from J; junction bases left unmatched: 10. The CDR3 covers 14 residues. Germline V gene lookup returns CDR1 KGHSH and CDR2 LQKENI.

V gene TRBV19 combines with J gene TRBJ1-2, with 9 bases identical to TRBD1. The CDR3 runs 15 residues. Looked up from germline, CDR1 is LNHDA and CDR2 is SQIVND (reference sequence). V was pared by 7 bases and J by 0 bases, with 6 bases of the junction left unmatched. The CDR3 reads CASMVRQGANYGYTF. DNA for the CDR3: TGTGCCAGTATGGTCCGACAGGGGGCTAACTATGGCTACACCTTC.

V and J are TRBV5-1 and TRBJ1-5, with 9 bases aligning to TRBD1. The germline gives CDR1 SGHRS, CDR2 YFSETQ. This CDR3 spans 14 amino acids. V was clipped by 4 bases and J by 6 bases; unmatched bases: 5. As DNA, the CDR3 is TGCGCCAGCAGCCAGGGACAGGGTGGTCAGCCCCAGCATTTT. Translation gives CASSQGQGGQPQHF.

DNA for the CDR3: TGCGCCAGCAGCTTGGTTAGCGGGAGTACCCAGGAGACCCAGTACTTC. Amino acids: CASSLVSGSTQETQYF. V usage is TRBV5-1 and J usage is TRBJ2-5; 9 bases agree with TRBD2. The germline CDR1 and CDR2 sequences are SGHRS and YFSETQ. Germline trimming cut 0 bases from V and 5 bases from J; bases unmatched to any gene: 8. The CDR3 is 16 residues long.

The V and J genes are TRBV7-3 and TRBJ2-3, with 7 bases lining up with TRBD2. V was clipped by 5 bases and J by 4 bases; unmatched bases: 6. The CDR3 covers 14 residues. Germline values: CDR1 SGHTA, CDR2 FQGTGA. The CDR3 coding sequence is TGTGCCAGCAGCGACCGCGCGGGAGCAGATACGCAGTATTTT. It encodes CASSDRAGADTQYF.

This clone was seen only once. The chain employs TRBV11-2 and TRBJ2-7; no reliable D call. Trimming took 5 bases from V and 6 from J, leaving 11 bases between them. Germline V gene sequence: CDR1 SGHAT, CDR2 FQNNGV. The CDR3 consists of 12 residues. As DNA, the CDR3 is TGTGCCAGCAGCCCCCCCCTAGGCGAGCAGTACGTC. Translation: CASSPPLGEQYV.

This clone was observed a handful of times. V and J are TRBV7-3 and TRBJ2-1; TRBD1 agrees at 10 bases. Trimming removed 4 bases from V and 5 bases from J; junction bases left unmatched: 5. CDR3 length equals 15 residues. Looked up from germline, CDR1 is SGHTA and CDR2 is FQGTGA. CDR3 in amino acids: CASSSRQGANNEQFF. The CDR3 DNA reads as TGTGCCAGCAGCTCCCGACAGGGGGCTAACAATGAGCAGTTCTTC.

CDR3 loop: CASSLTGTVTYEQYF. For the CDR3, the DNA is TGCGCCAGCAGCTTAACCGGGACAGTGACCTACGAGCAGTACTTC. The rearrangement joins TRBV5-1 to TRBJ2-7, with 7 bases aligning to TRBD1. The V and J ends lost 2 bases and 2 bases, in that order; junction bases with no gene match: 7. CDR1 is SGHRS, CDR2 YFSETQ, per germline. CDR3 size: 15 residues.

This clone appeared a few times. CDR3: CASSPNTKTGTEAFF. CDR3 sequence (DNA): TGTGCCAGCTCGCCTAATACAAAAACGGGGACTGAAGCTTTCTTT. V usage is TRBV18 and J usage is TRBJ1-1, with D unclear. The CDR3 runs 15 residues. V was trimmed by 6 bases and J by 5 bases, leaving 19 bases between them. Germline-derived CDR1 and CDR2 are KGHSH and LQKENI.

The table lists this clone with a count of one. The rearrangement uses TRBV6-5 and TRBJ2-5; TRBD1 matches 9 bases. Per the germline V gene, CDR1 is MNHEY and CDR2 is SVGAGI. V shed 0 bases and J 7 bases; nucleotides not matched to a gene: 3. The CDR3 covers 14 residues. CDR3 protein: CASSYSGQGRTQYF. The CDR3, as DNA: TGTGCCAGCAGTTACTCGGGACAGGGCAGGACCCAGTACTTC.

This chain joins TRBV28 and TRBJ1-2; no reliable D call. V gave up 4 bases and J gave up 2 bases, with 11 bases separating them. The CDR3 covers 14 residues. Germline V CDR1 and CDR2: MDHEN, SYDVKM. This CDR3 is CASSSSYPNYGYTF. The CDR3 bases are TGTGCCAGCAGTTCAAGCTATCCCAACTATGGCTACACCTTC.

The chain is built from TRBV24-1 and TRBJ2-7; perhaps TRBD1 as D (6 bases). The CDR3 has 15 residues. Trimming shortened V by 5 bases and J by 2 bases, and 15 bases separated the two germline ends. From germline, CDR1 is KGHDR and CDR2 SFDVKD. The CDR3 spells CATSVSDSSPYEQYF. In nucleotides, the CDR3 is TGTGCCACCAGTGTCTCGGACAGTTCCCCCTACGAGCAGTACTTC.

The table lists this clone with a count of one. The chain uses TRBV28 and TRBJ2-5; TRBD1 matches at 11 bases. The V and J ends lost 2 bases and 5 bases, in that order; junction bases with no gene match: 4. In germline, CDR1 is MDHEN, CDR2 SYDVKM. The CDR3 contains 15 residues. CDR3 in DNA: TGTGCCAGCAGTTTAGGACAGGGGGCGCGGGAGACCCAGTACTTC. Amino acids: CASSLGQGARETQYF.

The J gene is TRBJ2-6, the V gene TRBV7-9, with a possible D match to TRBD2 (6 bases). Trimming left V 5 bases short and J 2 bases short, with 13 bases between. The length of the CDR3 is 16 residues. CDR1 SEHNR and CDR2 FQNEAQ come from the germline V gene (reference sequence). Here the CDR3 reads CASSPRGGTGANVLTF. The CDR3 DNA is TGTGCCAGCAGCCCGCGAGGAGGGACTGGGGCCAACGTCCTGACTTTC. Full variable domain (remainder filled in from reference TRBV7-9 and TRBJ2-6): DTGVSQNPRHKITKRGQNVTFRCDPISEHNRLYWYRQTLGQGPEFLTYFQNEAQLEKSRLLSDRFSAERPKGSFSTLEIQRTEQGDSAMYLCASSPRGGTGANVLTFGAGSRLTVL.

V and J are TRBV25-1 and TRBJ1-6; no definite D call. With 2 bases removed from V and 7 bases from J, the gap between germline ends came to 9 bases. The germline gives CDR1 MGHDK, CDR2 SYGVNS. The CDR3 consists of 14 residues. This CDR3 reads CASSEGGRNSPLHF. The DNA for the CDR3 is TGTGCCAGCAGTGAAGGAGGGAGAAATTCACCCCTCCACTTT.

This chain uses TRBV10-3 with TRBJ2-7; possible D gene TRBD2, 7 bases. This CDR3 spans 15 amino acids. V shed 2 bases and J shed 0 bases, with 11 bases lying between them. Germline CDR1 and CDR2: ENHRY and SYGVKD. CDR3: CAISERGGYSYEQYV. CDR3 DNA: TGTGCCATCAGTGAGAGGGGGGGATACTCCTACGAGCAGTACGTC.

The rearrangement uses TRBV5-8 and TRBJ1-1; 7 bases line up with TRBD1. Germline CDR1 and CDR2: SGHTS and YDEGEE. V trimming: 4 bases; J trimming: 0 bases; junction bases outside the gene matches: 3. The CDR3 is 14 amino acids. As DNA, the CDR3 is TGTGCCAGCAGCACGGGACAGCTGAACACTGAAGCTTTCTTT. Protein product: CASSTGQLNTEAFF.

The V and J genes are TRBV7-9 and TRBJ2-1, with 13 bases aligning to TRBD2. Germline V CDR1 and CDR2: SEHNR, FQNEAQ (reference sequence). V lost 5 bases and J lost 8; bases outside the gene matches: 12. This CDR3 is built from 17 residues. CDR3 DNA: TGTGCCAGCAGCCCACCCGGGACTAGCGGGACTTGGCATGAGCAGTTCTTC. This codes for CASSPPGTSGTWHEQFF.

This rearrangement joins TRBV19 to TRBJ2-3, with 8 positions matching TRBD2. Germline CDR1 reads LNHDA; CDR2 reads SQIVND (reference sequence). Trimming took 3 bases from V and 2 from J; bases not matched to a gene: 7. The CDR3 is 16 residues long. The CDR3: CASSIFGRGVTDTQYF. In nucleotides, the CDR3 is TGTGCCAGTAGTATCTTTGGGCGGGGGGTCACAGATACGCAGTATTTT.

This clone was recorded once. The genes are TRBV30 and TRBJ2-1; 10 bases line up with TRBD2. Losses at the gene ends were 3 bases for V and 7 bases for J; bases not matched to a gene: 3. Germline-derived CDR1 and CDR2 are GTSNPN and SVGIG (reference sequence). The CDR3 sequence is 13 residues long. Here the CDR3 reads CAWRLAGTNEQFF. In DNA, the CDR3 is TGTGCCTGGAGACTAGCGGGGACAAATGAGCAGTTCTTC.

CDR3 nucleotides: TGTGCCAGCAGTTACTCTTACAGTCTGAACACTGAAGCTTTCTTT. This sequence encodes CASSYSYSLNTEAFF. V is TRBV6-5 and J is TRBJ1-1; no clear D. Germline V gene data show CDR1 as MNHEY and CDR2 as SVGAGI. The CDR3 extends over 15 amino acids. The V end was cut by 0 bases, the J end by 0 bases, with 8 bases between.

The CDR3 loop is CASSNSGGTKNIQYF. DNA of the CDR3: TGTGCCAGTAGTAATAGCGGGGGAACCAAAAACATTCAGTACTTC. The V and J genes are TRBV19 and TRBJ2-4; 9 positions agree with TRBD2. The junction had 3 bases not matched to a gene; V was cut back by 4 bases and J by 2 bases. The CDR3 sequence is 15 residues long. The germline CDR1 and CDR2 sequences are LNHDA and SQIVND (reference sequence).

Here the CDR3 reads CASSLLQGASEKLFF. The CDR3, as DNA: TGCGCCAGCAGCTTACTACAGGGGGCGAGTGAAAAACTGTTTTTT. This chain joins TRBV5-1 and TRBJ1-4; TRBD1 matches 9 bases. This CDR3 has 15 amino acids. In germline, CDR1 is SGHRS, CDR2 YFSETQ. Germline trimming cut 2 bases from V and 7 bases from J; bases unmatched to any gene: 6.